A selection of T cell receptor beta chains follows, all from one sample in a study of cytomegalovirus exposure and HLA in healthy donors. Only in-frame clones appear in the TCRdb table, and some are missing; sequencing was by immunoSEQ multiplex PCR. Among about 150,000 clones listed, over 60% were seen once. Sample: PBMCs. The receptors come from a woman in her 30s in good health and CMV-seropositive. The conserved cysteine and the conserved F or W are not part of the CDR3 here. D genes are given only for firm matches.

V gene: TRBV6-4
D gene: NA
J gene: TRBJ2-7
CDR3 protein: ASSKSDGSYEQY

V gene: TRBV25-1
D gene: NA
J gene: TRBJ2-3
CDR3 protein: ASIQGVTQY

V gene: TRBV19
D gene: NA
J gene: TRBJ1-1
CDR3 protein: ASSFRNTEAF

V gene: TRBV18
D gene: NA
J gene: TRBJ1-1
CDR3 protein: ASSITADRNTEAF

V gene: TRBV10-3
D gene: NA
J gene: TRBJ1-1
CDR3 protein: AIRTGENTEAF

V gene: TRBV7-3
D gene: NA
J gene: TRBJ2-6
CDR3 protein: ASSFYAGANVLT

V gene: TRBV6-5
D gene: TRBD1
J gene: TRBJ2-7
CDR3 protein: ASSGTGASYEQY

V gene: TRBV25-1
D gene: TRBD1
J gene: TRBJ1-1
CDR3 protein: ASSVPGTGSAEAF

V gene: TRBV4-2
D gene: TRBD2
J gene: TRBJ2-7
CDR3 protein: ASSQGVGGTVGEQY

V gene: TRBV4-1
D gene: NA
J gene: TRBJ1-2
CDR3 protein: ASSQDQGYT

V gene: TRBV29-1
D gene: TRBD1
J gene: TRBJ1-1
CDR3 protein: SVDFRTGGYEAF

V gene: TRBV5-1
D gene: TRBD1
J gene: TRBJ1-4
CDR3 protein: ASSLSGQGSNGEKLF

V gene: TRBV4-2
D gene: TRBD1
J gene: TRBJ1-2
CDR3 protein: ASSQGRDREYGYT

V gene: TRBV11-2
D gene: NA
J gene: TRBJ2-2
CDR3 protein: ASSKKFPGTTNTGELF

V gene: TRBV25-1
D gene: TRBD1
J gene: TRBJ2-7
CDR3 protein: ASETGGYEQY

V gene: TRBV6-6
D gene: TRBD1
J gene: TRBJ1-2
CDR3 protein: ASSYDRGNYGYT

V gene: TRBV4-1
D gene: NA
J gene: TRBJ1-2
CDR3 protein: ASSHDSSRGYT

V gene: TRBV5-4
D gene: NA
J gene: TRBJ2-7
CDR3 protein: ASSLGQDSYEQY

V gene: TRBV6-1
D gene: NA
J gene: NA
CDR3 protein: ASSEAGVGGGTYEQY

V gene: TRBV6-6
D gene: TRBD2
J gene: TRBJ2-5
CDR3 protein: ASSYWLAGSPGTQY

V gene: TRBV29-1
D gene: TRBD2
J gene: TRBJ2-7
CDR3 protein: SARAGVDPYEQY

V gene: TRBV6-1
D gene: TRBD1
J gene: TRBJ1-2
CDR3 protein: ASSEAFGRGGNYGYT

V gene: TRBV7-8
D gene: TRBD2
J gene: TRBJ2-2
CDR3 protein: ASNGEELAGLGELF

V gene: TRBV28
D gene: NA
J gene: TRBJ2-7
CDR3 protein: ASSLSAYEQY

V gene: TRBV28
D gene: NA
J gene: TRBJ1-4
CDR3 protein: ASSFSQGRFPNEKLF

V gene: TRBV2
D gene: NA
J gene: TRBJ1-1
CDR3 protein: ASRGTDNMNTEAF

V gene: TRBV7-6
D gene: TRBD1
J gene: TRBJ2-3
CDR3 protein: ASSLASTGGDTQY

V gene: TRBV2
D gene: NA
J gene: TRBJ2-7
CDR3 protein: ASSERTYYEQY

V gene: TRBV5-6
D gene: NA
J gene: TRBJ2-5
CDR3 protein: ASSRGGQLGQY

V gene: TRBV6-1
D gene: NA
J gene: TRBJ2-7
CDR3 protein: ASSENGAYEQY

V gene: TRBV5-4
D gene: TRBD2
J gene: TRBJ2-3
CDR3 protein: ASSAPPGGGRGNTDTQY

V gene: TRBV28
D gene: TRBD1
J gene: TRBJ1-5
CDR3 protein: ASRSGQGDLQPQH

V gene: TRBV18
D gene: NA
J gene: TRBJ1-2
CDR3 protein: ASSEGSDYGYT

V gene: TRBV6-1
D gene: NA
J gene: TRBJ1-3
CDR3 protein: ASNLQSSGNTIY

V gene: TRBV19
D gene: TRBD1
J gene: TRBJ2-1
CDR3 protein: ASRQGSSYNEQF

V gene: TRBV6-5
D gene: NA
J gene: TRBJ1-5
CDR3 protein: ASSYSRDQPQH

V gene: TRBV28
D gene: NA
J gene: TRBJ1-6
CDR3 protein: ASSSGALDNSPLH

V gene: TRBV5-4
D gene: TRBD1
J gene: TRBJ2-7
CDR3 protein: ASSYRQGVVYEQY

V gene: TRBV27
D gene: NA
J gene: TRBJ2-7
CDR3 protein: ASSLVGAYEQY

V gene: TRBV27
D gene: NA
J gene: TRBJ1-2
CDR3 protein: ASSLSPSAARLNYGYT

V gene: TRBV7-2
D gene: TRBD1
J gene: TRBJ2-3
CDR3 protein: ASSLGTGGHLGTQY

V gene: TRBV2
D gene: NA
J gene: TRBJ1-1
CDR3 protein: ASSVRAAAF

V gene: TRBV7-9
D gene: NA
J gene: TRBJ2-1
CDR3 protein: ASSLGAGSSYNEQF

V gene: TRBV5-1
D gene: NA
J gene: TRBJ1-1
CDR3 protein: ASSLYGYTEAF

V gene: TRBV28
D gene: TRBD1
J gene: TRBJ2-7
CDR3 protein: ASHRGLDEQY

V gene: TRBV2
D gene: NA
J gene: TRBJ1-1
CDR3 protein: ASSRRGPPEAF

V gene: TRBV9
D gene: NA
J gene: TRBJ1-1
CDR3 protein: ASSVRQSNTEAF

V gene: TRBV5-1
D gene: NA
J gene: TRBJ2-7
CDR3 protein: ASSFTGSTYEQY

V gene: TRBV5-4
D gene: TRBD1
J gene: TRBJ2-7
CDR3 protein: ASSVAGTGVGEQY

V gene: TRBV9
D gene: NA
J gene: TRBJ2-3
CDR3 protein: ASSLRSLSTDTQY

V gene: TRBV7-2
D gene: TRBD1
J gene: TRBJ1-1
CDR3 protein: ASSRPGGTEAF

V gene: TRBV10-3
D gene: TRBD1
J gene: TRBJ1-4
CDR3 protein: AISESRQGFNEKLF

V gene: TRBV27
D gene: TRBD2
J gene: TRBJ2-3
CDR3 protein: ASTGLAGTDTQY

V gene: TRBV19
D gene: TRBD1
J gene: TRBJ1-5
CDR3 protein: ASSISGAGGWQPQH

V gene: TRBV2
D gene: NA
J gene: TRBJ2-7
CDR3 protein: ASRGLGEQY

V gene: TRBV5-5
D gene: NA
J gene: TRBJ1-1
CDR3 protein: ASSLQGQMNTEAF

V gene: TRBV9
D gene: TRBD1
J gene: TRBJ1-2
CDR3 protein: ASSADRGQYYGYT

V gene: TRBV6-5
D gene: TRBD1
J gene: TRBJ1-5
CDR3 protein: ASRTTGVDNQPQH

V gene: TRBV13
D gene: NA
J gene: TRBJ2-7
CDR3 protein: ASSADDSYEQY